Listed here are 28 T cell receptor beta chains from one sample, sequenced in a study of T cells after yellow fever vaccination. One entry per CDR3 protein results from TCRdb running MiXCR on the 5' RACE reads. The table shows more than 350,000 distinct CDR3 sequences, with about 9.9% occurring only once. The sequences come from PBMCs, collected on the day of the first yellow fever vaccination. These receptors all come from a man between 18 and 29 years old who received the YFV17D yellow fever vaccine.

This clonotype has just a few counts. The genes are TRBV7-3 and TRBJ2-5, with D tentatively TRBD2 (5 bases). Germline lookup yields CDR1 SGHTA and CDR2 FQGTGA. V lost 5 bases and J lost 5, with 15 bases in between. The CDR3 contains 14 residues. The CDR3 DNA reads as TGTGCCAGCAGCCCCTCGGGGTTCGGGGAGACCCAGTACTTC. This sequence encodes CASSPSGFGETQYF.

This clonotype has just a few counts. In nucleotides, the CDR3 is TGCAGTGCTAGAGATGCGCAGGGATCTAGCACAGATACGCAGTATTTT. Translation: CSARDAQGSSTDTQYF. The V call is TRBV20-1, the J call TRBJ2-3, with D possibly being TRBD1 (5 bases). Germline loops: CDR1 DFQATT, CDR2 SNEGSKA (reference sequence). The CDR3 contains 16 residues. The germline V and J ends were trimmed by 0 bases and 0 bases, with 13 bases remaining between them.

This sequence joins TRBV6-1 and TRBJ1-6, with TRBD1 as a possible D gene (6 bases). CDR1 is MNHNS, CDR2 SASEGT, per germline. Trimming stripped 2 bases from V and 6 bases from J, with 11 bases between. This CDR3 has 15 amino acids. This CDR3 is CASSEYRTVNSPLHF. The CDR3 DNA reads TGTGCCAGCAGTGAATACAGGACAGTTAATTCACCCCTCCACTTT.

This clonotype has a count of ten or more. The chain couples TRBV12-3 or TRBV12-4 to TRBJ2-3, with 11 bases matching TRBD2. J was trimmed by 0 bases and V by 5 bases; bases with no gene match: 7. The CDR3 covers 17 residues. The CDR3 loop is CASSPLAGGSSTDTQYF. The CDR3 nucleotides are TGTGCCAGCAGTCCTTTAGCGGGGGGGTCCAGCACAGATACGCAGTATTTT.

In its sample, this clonotype was seen a few times. This chain links TRBV7-9 with TRBJ2-2; D is unclear. The CDR3 spans 11 residues. Germline V CDR1 and CDR2: SEHNR, FQNEAQ (reference sequence). Deletions cut 8 bases from V and 6 bases from J, with 7 bases between. CDR3 in DNA: TGTGCCAGCGATGATTCCGGGGAGCTGTTTTTT. Protein sequence: CASDDSGELFF. The entire variable domain, with the rest obtained from reference TRBV7-9 and TRBJ2-2, is as follows: DTGVSQNPRHKITKRGQNVTFRCDPISEHNRLYWYRQTLGQGPEFLTYFQNEAQLEKSRLLSDRFSAERPKGSFSTLEIQRTEQGDSAMYLCASDDSGELFFGEGSRLTVL.

The chain carries TRBV5-1 and TRBJ2-6; 7 nucleotides match TRBD1. In germline, CDR1 is SGHRS, CDR2 YFSETQ. V was pared by 2 bases and J by 0 bases, with 2 bases of the junction left unmatched. The CDR3 sequence is 16 residues long. CDR3 DNA sequence: TGCGCCAGCAGCTTTAACAGGGGCTCTGGGGCCAACGTCCTGACTTTC. Translating it yields CASSFNRGSGANVLTF.

The sample holds a few counts of this clonotype. V is TRBV7-2 and J is TRBJ1-5; unclear D gene. Germline assignment: CDR1 SGHTA and CDR2 FQGNSA. The CDR3 contains 15 residues. Trimming shortened V by 5 bases and J by 0 bases, and 11 bases separated the two germline ends. In nucleotides, the CDR3 is TGTGCCAGCAGCCGGGCAGCGGATAGCAATCAGCCCCAGCATTTT. Translating it yields CASSRAADSNQPQHF.

This clonotype occurred a few times. The genes are TRBV20-1 and TRBJ1-1; 9 nucleotides match TRBD1. The CDR3 loop spans 12 amino acids. CDR1 is DFQATT, CDR2 SNEGSKA, per germline (reference sequence). After removal of 6 bases from V and 6 bases from J, the junction contained 5 bases not matched to a gene. The CDR3 reads CSAPGQGAEAFF. DNA of the CDR3: TGCAGTGCCCCGGGACAGGGTGCTGAAGCTTTCTTT.

This clonotype has just a few counts. The chain carries TRBV7-9 and TRBJ2-5; D might be TRBD1 or TRBD2, each matching 5 bases. Deletions cut 2 bases from V and 13 bases from J, with 14 bases between. This CDR3 has 12 amino acids. Germline-derived CDR1 and CDR2 are SEHNR and FQNEAQ (reference sequence). The CDR3 is CASSLSTGQGYF. The CDR3 DNA follows: TGTGCCAGCAGCTTATCAACGGGGCAGGGGTACTTC. Full variable domain (remainder filled in from reference TRBV7-9 and TRBJ2-5): DTGVSQNPRHKITKRGQNVTFRCDPISEHNRLYWYRQTLGQGPEFLTYFQNEAQLEKSRLLSDRFSAERPKGSFSTLEIQRTEQGDSAMYLCASSLSTGQGYFGPGTRLLVL.

This chain's CDR3 is CASSPPGPTGELFF. Written as DNA, the CDR3 is TGTGCCAGCAGTCCCCCCGGACCTACCGGGGAGCTGTTTTTT. This sequence joins TRBV27 and TRBJ2-2; D remains unclear. Germline V gene data show CDR1 as MNHEY and CDR2 as SMNVEV (reference sequence). With 5 bases removed from V and 5 bases from J, the gap between germline ends came to 12 bases. The CDR3 extends over 14 amino acids.

This clonotype was observed a few times. The rearrangement links TRBV5-1 to TRBJ2-4, with 9 nucleotides matching TRBD2. Germline loops: CDR1 SGHRS, CDR2 YFSETQ. Unmatched junction bases numbered 10, after V lost 5 bases and J lost 10 bases. CDR3 size: 14 residues. CDR3 DNA: TGCGCCAGCAGTACGTCTAGCGGGGCCCTTATTCAGTACTTC. Protein sequence: CASSTSSGALIQYF.

The V and J genes are TRBV10-2 and TRBJ2-7; D possibly uses TRBD1 or TRBD2 (5 bases each). There are 15 residues in the CDR3. Trimming cost V 8 bases and J 2 bases, with 19 bases left between them. Looked up from germline, CDR1 is WSHSY and CDR2 is SAAADI. In nucleotides, the CDR3 is TGCGCCAGCTCCACCTTTCGGGACGCCCCCTACGAGCAGTACTTC. Amino acid sequence: CASSTFRDAPYEQYF.

A few counts support this clonotype. The V and J genes are TRBV5-6 and TRBJ2-1; D not resolved. V was clipped by 3 bases and J by 0 bases, with 13 bases between them. This CDR3 is built from 16 residues. Germline lookup yields CDR1 SGHDT and CDR2 YYEEEE. In DNA form, the CDR3 reads TGTGCCAGCAGCTGGAGCGTAGGATTCTCCTACAATGAGCAGTTCTTC. This sequence encodes CASSWSVGFSYNEQFF. The whole variable domain, remainder taken from reference TRBV5-6 and TRBJ2-1, is DAGVTQSPTHLIKTRGQQVTLRCSPKSGHDTVSWYQQALGQGPQFIFQYYEEEERQRGNFPDRFSGHQFPNYSSELNVNALLLGDSALYLCASSWSVGFSYNEQFFGPGTRLTVL.

This clonotype was counted only a few times. This sequence joins TRBV2 and TRBJ2-1, with 7 bases lining up with TRBD1. The germline gives CDR1 SNHLY, CDR2 FYNNEI. Trimming cost V 4 bases and J 2 bases; bases outside gene matches: 5. The CDR3 has 15 amino acids. The CDR3 sequence is CASSAQGVAYNEQFF. The DNA of the CDR3 is TGTGCCAGCAGTGCCCAGGGGGTTGCCTACAATGAGCAGTTCTTC. The whole variable domain, remainder taken from reference TRBV2 and TRBJ2-1, is EPEVTQTPSHQVTQMGQEVILRCVPISNHLYFYWYRQILGQKVEFLVSFYNNEISEKSEIFDDQFSVERPDGSNFTLKIRSTKLEDSAMYFCASSAQGVAYNEQFFGPGTRLTVL.

This clonotype has just a few counts. The chain combines TRBV10-3 with TRBJ2-7; D remains ambiguous. V lost 7 bases, J lost 0 bases, and 10 bases lay in between. CDR3 length equals 13 residues. CDR1 is ENHRY, CDR2 SYGVKD, per germline. In DNA, the CDR3 is TGTGCCATCACTGGGCCAGGCTCCTACGAGCAGTACTTC. Translating it yields CAITGPGSYEQYF.

The chain employs TRBV5-6 and TRBJ2-2; D ambiguous. The CDR3 is 14 residues long. Germline CDR1 reads SGHDT; CDR2 reads YYEEEE. V shed 1 base and J shed 13 bases, with 17 bases lying between them. CDR3 in DNA: TGTGCCAGCAGCTTGACGGGCAGTGAGTCGGGGCTGTTTTTT. This gives the protein CASSLTGSESGLFF.

In its sample, this clonotype was seen a few times. This chain joins TRBV4-3 and TRBJ2-3; TRBD2 might be the D (6 bases). Germline assignment: CDR1 LGHNA and CDR2 YSLEER. V dropped 4 bases and J dropped 5 bases, with 19 bases sitting between them. CDR3 size: 16 residues. DNA for the CDR3: TGCGCCAGCAGCCTGTCAGGGACTCCCCGGGGAGATACGCAGTATTTT. Protein sequence: CASSLSGTPRGDTQYF.

This rearrangement joins TRBV25-1 to TRBJ2-5; TRBD2 agrees at 7 bases. The CDR3 totals 16 residues. Germline V gene data show CDR1 as MGHDK and CDR2 as SYGVNS. V lost 1 base and J lost 1; bases outside the gene matches: 6. CDR3 coding DNA: TGTGCCAGCAGTGAATGGGTAGCGGGCCTCCAAGAGACCCAGTACTTC. It yields the protein CASSEWVAGLQETQYF.

This clonotype has a handful of counts. The V gene is TRBV5-6, the J gene TRBJ2-7; D call uncertain. V was shortened by 4 bases and J by 0 bases, with 11 bases between the two germline ends. Germline loops: CDR1 SGHDT, CDR2 YYEEEE. The CDR3 runs 14 residues. In DNA form, the CDR3 reads TGTGCCAGCAGCGGTTGGGTGGACTCCTACGAGCAGTACTTC. It is translated as CASSGWVDSYEQYF.

In this sample, this clonotype turned up a few times. Here the CDR3 reads CASSILAGGPNTGELFF. CDR3 DNA sequence: TGTGCCAGCAGCATCCTAGCGGGGGGCCCTAACACCGGGGAGCTGTTTTTT. The chain uses TRBV11-3 and TRBJ2-2; TRBD2 matches at 11 bases. V lost 5 bases, J lost 2 bases, and 7 bases stayed unmatched. The CDR3 has 17 residues. Germline CDR1 and CDR2: SGHNT and YENEEA.

The sample holds many counts of this clonotype. The chain uses TRBV29-1 and TRBJ2-5; 8 positions agree with TRBD1. The V gene end was trimmed by 5 bases and the J gene end by 5 bases; junction bases not matched to a gene: 7. The germline CDR1 and CDR2 sequences are SQVTM and ANQGSEA. The CDR3 runs to 13 residues. The CDR3 loop is CSVPQGALETQYF. In DNA, the CDR3 is TGCAGCGTTCCCCAGGGGGCGTTGGAGACCCAGTACTTC.

This clonotype appeared a few times. The chain has TRBV24-1 and TRBJ2-3, with D possibly being TRBD1 (6 bases). Trimming took 5 bases from V and 1 from J, leaving 18 bases between them. The CDR3 contains 17 residues. Germline CDR1 is KGHDR and CDR2 is SFDVKD. Here the CDR3 reads CATSAPGGYPGTDTQYF. In DNA, the CDR3 is TGTGCCACCAGTGCTCCTGGGGGCTACCCTGGCACAGATACGCAGTATTTT.

This clonotype was detected a few times. This rearrangement joins TRBV20-1 to TRBJ2-7, with 9 bases lining up with TRBD2. Losses at the gene ends were 1 base for V and 4 bases for J; bases not matched to a gene: 5. Germline lookup yields CDR1 DFQATT and CDR2 SNEGSKA (reference sequence). The CDR3 sequence is 14 residues long. In DNA form, the CDR3 reads TGCAGTGCTAGAGGGACTAGCGTAAATTACGAGCAGTACTTC. Residues: CSARGTSVNYEQYF.

This clonotype has more than one count but fewer than ten. The rearrangement links TRBV5-1 to TRBJ2-1; maybe TRBD2 (6 bases). V was cut by 5 bases and J by 9 bases, with 15 bases left in between. Germline CDR1 reads SGHRS; CDR2 reads YFSETQ. This CDR3 is 13 amino acids long. The CDR3 nucleotides read TGCGCCAGCAGTTCCGGGGAGGTCACTGAGCAGTTCTTC. Its protein product is CASSSGEVTEQFF.

This clonotype was detected once. J is TRBJ2-5 and V is TRBV7-2; D might be TRBD2 (5 bases). This CDR3 spans 13 amino acids. Germline values: CDR1 SGHTA, CDR2 FQGNSA. V was pared by 5 bases and J by 6 bases, with 13 bases between. The CDR3: CASSPNTGKTQYF. CDR3 sequence (DNA): TGTGCCAGCAGCCCCAACACGGGAAAGACCCAGTACTTC.

This clonotype was detected a few times. The DNA for the CDR3 is TGTGCCAGCAGCAACCCCCGAGGTTGGGATGGGGAGCAGTACTTC. The encoded protein is CASSNPRGWDGEQYF. The chain couples TRBV7-8 to TRBJ2-7; D gene unclear. Germline assignment: CDR1 SGHVS and CDR2 FQNEAQ. The CDR3 has 15 residues. V shed 5 bases and J shed 7 bases, with 21 bases lying between them.

Only a few counts were recorded for this clonotype. The gene calls are TRBV27 and TRBJ2-7; 15 nucleotides match TRBD2. The CDR3 is made up of 20 amino acids. With 5 bases clipped from V and 0 bases from J, the junction kept 14 bases outside the gene matches. The V gene's germline CDR1 is MNHEY and CDR2 SMNVEV (reference sequence). The CDR3 protein is CASSSRPGLAGGPNSYEQYF. The CDR3 nucleotides read TGTGCCAGCAGTAGTAGACCGGGACTAGCGGGGGGACCCAACTCCTACGAGCAGTACTTC.

This clonotype appeared a few times. In DNA form, the CDR3 reads TGCGCCAGCAGCTTGTGGGGGGCGAACACTGAAGCTTTCTTT. The encoded protein is CASSLWGANTEAFF. V is TRBV5-1 and J is TRBJ1-1, with TRBD1 as a possible D gene (6 bases). The V and J ends lost 1 base and 1 base respectively, with 8 bases between them. The CDR3 consists of 14 residues. Germline CDR1 is SGHRS and CDR2 is YFSETQ.